These T cell receptor beta chains were read from a single sample in a study of blood T cell repertoires in COVID-19. Sequencing used immunoSEQ multiplex PCR; TCRdb keeps in-frame clones, though not all of them. The profile shows roughly 230,000 clones, roughly 84% of them singletons. Specimen: PBMCs or T cells enriched from blood (not recorded which). All receptors come from a woman aged 45-65 years who had been exposed to COVID-19. The CDR3 runs from the conserved cysteine through the conserved F or W. The D gene is left open where the match is weak. Where a row states a size, it is once, few, many or the class of an expanded clone; other rows omit it.

J gene: TRBJ2-2; CDR3 length: 17; D gene: .; clone size: .; V gene: TRBV5-1; CDR3 protein: CASSLTGTISGTGELFF; CDR3 DNA: TGCGCCAGCAGCTTGACAGGGACCATAAGTGGCACCGGGGAGCTGTTTTTT
J gene: TRBJ2-6; CDR3 length: 18; D gene: .; clone size: .; V gene: TRBV7-8; CDR3 protein: CASSLRGTVGRGANVLTF; CDR3 DNA: TGTGCCAGCAGCCTCCGGGGGACAGTTGGTCGTGGGGCCAACGTCCTGACTTTC
J gene: TRBJ1-2; CDR3 length: 14; D gene: TRBD1; clone size: .; V gene: TRBV15; CDR3 protein: CATSRGTGSEGYTF; CDR3 DNA: TGTGCCACCAGCAGAGGGACAGGGTCGGAAGGCTACACCTTC
J gene: TRBJ1-4; CDR3 length: 13; D gene: .; clone size: .; V gene: TRBV11-2; CDR3 protein: CASRDLTNEKLFF; CDR3 DNA: TGTGCCAGTCGGGACTTAACAAATGAAAAACTGTTTTTT
J gene: TRBJ1-1; CDR3 length: 15; D gene: .; clone size: .; V gene: TRBV18; CDR3 protein: CASSPQQGMNTEAFF; CDR3 DNA: TGTGCCAGCTCACCTCAGCAGGGGATGAACACTGAAGCTTTCTTT
J gene: TRBJ2-2; CDR3 length: 18; D gene: TRBD2; clone size: .; V gene: TRBV3-1/TRBV3-2; CDR3 protein: CASSREVIGASGTGELFF; CDR3 DNA: TGTGCCAGCAGCCGCGAAGTAATAGGAGCTAGCGGCACCGGGGAGCTGTTTTTT
J gene: TRBJ2-5; CDR3 length: 20; D gene: .; clone size: .; V gene: TRBV4-1; CDR3 protein: CASSQEGACTAGEYQETQYF; CDR3 DNA: TGCGCCAGCAGCCAAGAGGGGGCCTGCACGGCGGGGGAGTACCAAGAGACCCAGTACTTC
J gene: TRBJ2-7; CDR3 length: 17; D gene: TRBD2; clone size: .; V gene: TRBV6-1; CDR3 protein: CASSADRIFSGGHEQYF; CDR3 DNA: TGTGCCAGCAGTGCCGATCGAATTTTTAGCGGGGGACACGAGCAGTACTTC
J gene: TRBJ1-4; CDR3 length: 16; D gene: .; clone size: .; V gene: TRBV10-3; CDR3 protein: CAISVGAGFANEKLFF; CDR3 DNA: TGTGCCATCAGTGTGGGCGCGGGCTTCGCTAATGAAAAACTGTTTTTT
J gene: TRBJ2-7; CDR3 length: 16; D gene: .; clone size: .; V gene: TRBV14; CDR3 protein: CASSPHRFTGTYEQYF; CDR3 DNA: TGTGCCAGCAGCCCCCACAGATTTACAGGGACCTACGAGCAGTACTTC
J gene: TRBJ1-2; CDR3 length: 16; D gene: TRBD1; clone size: .; V gene: TRBV2; CDR3 protein: CASRTLRGDRVDGYTF; CDR3 DNA: TGTGCCAGCAGGACCCTCCGGGGGGACAGGGTGGATGGCTACACCTTC
J gene: TRBJ1-2; CDR3 length: 14; D gene: .; clone size: .; V gene: TRBV7-8; CDR3 protein: CASLAGTSRGGYTF; CDR3 DNA: TGTGCCAGCCTGGCCGGGACTTCGAGGGGTGGCTACACCTTC
J gene: TRBJ1-1; CDR3 length: 14; D gene: TRBD1; clone size: .; V gene: TRBV10-1; CDR3 protein: CASNPGGANTEAFF; CDR3 DNA: TGCGCCAGCAACCCAGGGGGCGCAAACACTGAAGCTTTCTTT
J gene: TRBJ1-2; CDR3 length: 16; D gene: .; clone size: .; V gene: TRBV10-3; CDR3 protein: CAISPQSPLAGYGYTF; CDR3 DNA: TGTGCCATCAGTCCCCAGAGTCCCCTCGCAGGCTATGGCTACACCTTC
J gene: TRBJ1-6; CDR3 length: 13; D gene: .; clone size: once; V gene: TRBV30; CDR3 protein: CAWTGTGNSPLHF; CDR3 DNA: TGTGCCTGGACTGGCACGGGGAATTCACCCCTCCACTTT
J gene: TRBJ1-5; CDR3 length: 14; D gene: .; clone size: .; V gene: TRBV4-1; CDR3 protein: CASSQDFVGQPQHF; CDR3 DNA: TGCGCCAGCAGCCAAGACTTCGTCGGTCAGCCCCAGCATTTT
J gene: TRBJ1-1; CDR3 length: 13; D gene: .; clone size: .; V gene: TRBV5-5; CDR3 protein: CASSEQVNTEAFF; CDR3 DNA: TGTGCCAGCAGCGAACAGGTGAACACTGAAGCTTTCTTT
J gene: TRBJ1-6; CDR3 length: 14; D gene: .; clone size: many; V gene: TRBV19; CDR3 protein: CASSLTVKNSPLHF; CDR3 DNA: TGTGCCAGTAGCTTGACAGTGAAAAATTCACCCCTCCACTTT
J gene: TRBJ1-3; CDR3 length: 15; D gene: TRBD1; clone size: once; V gene: TRBV19; CDR3 protein: CASSLPTGVGNTIYF; CDR3 DNA: TGTGCCAGTAGTCTCCCGACAGGGGTAGGAAACACCATATATTTT
J gene: TRBJ2-7; CDR3 length: 15; D gene: TRBD1; clone size: .; V gene: TRBV6-5; CDR3 protein: CASSSTGEGAYEQYF; CDR3 DNA: TGTGCCAGCAGTTCCACAGGGGAAGGGGCCTACGAGCAGTACTTC